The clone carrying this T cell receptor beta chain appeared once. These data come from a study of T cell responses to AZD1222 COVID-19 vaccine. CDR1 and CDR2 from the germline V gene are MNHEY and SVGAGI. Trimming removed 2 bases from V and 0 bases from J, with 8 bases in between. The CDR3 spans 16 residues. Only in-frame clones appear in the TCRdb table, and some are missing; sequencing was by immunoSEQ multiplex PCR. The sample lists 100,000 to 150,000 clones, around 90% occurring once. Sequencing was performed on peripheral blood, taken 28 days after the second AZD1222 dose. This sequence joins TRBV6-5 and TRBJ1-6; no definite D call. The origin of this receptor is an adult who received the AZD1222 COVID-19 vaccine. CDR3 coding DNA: TGTGCCAGCAGTTACGGAGTGGGCTCCTATAATTCACCCCTCCACTTT. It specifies CASSYGVGSYNSPLHF.